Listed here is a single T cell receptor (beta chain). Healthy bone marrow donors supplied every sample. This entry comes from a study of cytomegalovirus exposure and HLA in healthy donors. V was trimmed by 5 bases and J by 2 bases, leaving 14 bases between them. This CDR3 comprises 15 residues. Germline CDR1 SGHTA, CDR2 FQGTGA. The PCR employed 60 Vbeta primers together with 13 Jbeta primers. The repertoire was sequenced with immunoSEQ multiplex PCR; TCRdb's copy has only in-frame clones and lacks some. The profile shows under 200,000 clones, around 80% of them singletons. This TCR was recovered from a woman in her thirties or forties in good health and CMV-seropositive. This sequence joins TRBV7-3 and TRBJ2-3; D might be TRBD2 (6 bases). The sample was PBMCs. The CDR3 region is CASSDSGANTDTQYF. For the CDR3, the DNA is TGTGCCAGCAGCGATAGCGGCGCAAACACAGATACGCAGTATTTT.